One and the same sample provided the 8 T cell receptor beta chains below, sequenced in a study of blood T cell repertoires in COVID-19. Only in-frame clones appear in the TCRdb table, and some are missing; sequencing was by immunoSEQ multiplex PCR. The data show 200,000 to 300,000 clones, 84% seen once. The source material was peripheral blood. These receptors were obtained from a man between 50 and 59 years old with acute or convalescent COVID-19.

The gene calls are TRBV5-1 and TRBJ1-2; 10 bases are a match to TRBD1. This CDR3 spans 14 amino acids. J lost 6 bases, V lost 3 bases, and 5 bases had no gene match. Germline V gene lookup returns CDR1 SGHRS and CDR2 YFSETQ. This CDR3 reads CASSSTGGADGYTF. The CDR3 coding sequence is TGCGCCAGCAGCTCGACAGGGGGCGCCGATGGCTACACCTTC.

CDR3 in DNA: TGTGCCAGCAGCGGGGACTCGCTCTACGAGCAGTACTTC. Amino acids: CASSGDSLYEQYF. The rearrangement links TRBV6-5 to TRBJ2-7, with D possibly being TRBD2 (6 bases). CDR1 and CDR2 from the germline V gene are MNHEY and SVGAGI. Trimming removed 6 bases at V and 3 bases at J, with 12 bases between. The CDR3 runs 13 residues.

This chain uses TRBV5-6 with TRBJ1-6; weak D call: TRBD1 (5 bases). The CDR3 consists of 14 residues. V was cut by 6 bases and J by 10 bases, with 17 bases left in between. Per germline, CDR1 SGHDT and CDR2 YYEEEE. CDR3 in DNA: TGTGCCAGCAACCGGGGAGGGGTCGGCTCACCCCTCCACTTT. The encoded protein is CASNRGGVGSPLHF.

The chain couples TRBV18 to TRBJ1-5; 10 positions agree with TRBD1. With 6 bases clipped from V and 4 bases from J, the junction kept 9 bases outside the gene matches. CDR3 length: 16 amino acids. The germline gives CDR1 KGHSH, CDR2 LQKENI. CDR3 coding DNA: TGTGCCAGCTCGCAAGGGACAGGGGCTACGAATCAGCCCCAGCATTTT. It encodes CASSQGTGATNQPQHF.

This chain's CDR3 is CASSVTMSGTEQYF. The CDR3 DNA reads TGTGCCAGCAGCGTTACGATGAGCGGGACCGAGCAGTACTTC. The chain joins TRBV9 to TRBJ2-7, with 7 bases lining up with TRBD2. The germline V gene encodes CDR1 SGDLS and CDR2 YYNGEE. Germline trimming cut 2 bases from V and 6 bases from J; bases unmatched to any gene: 8. The CDR3 extends over 14 amino acids.

The chain carries TRBV30 and TRBJ1-1; D possibly corresponds to TRBD1 (5 bases). Per germline, CDR1 GTSNPN and CDR2 SVGIG (reference sequence). The V gene lost 2 bases and the J gene lost 3 bases, with 10 bases spanning the gap. The CDR3 is 13 amino acids. The DNA of the CDR3 is TGTGCCTGGAGTAAGGGGCTCGACACTGAAGCTTTCTTT. Translating it yields CAWSKGLDTEAFF. The full variable domain, with the rest looked up from reference TRBV30 and TRBJ1-1, is SQTIHQWPATLVQPVGSPLSLECTVEGTSNPNLYWYRQAAGRGLQLLFYSVGIGQISSEVPQNLSASRPQDRQFILSSKKLLLSDSGFYLCAWSKGLDTEAFFGQGTRLTVV.

The J gene is TRBJ1-2, the V gene TRBV2; 7 bases match TRBD1. This CDR3 has 12 amino acids. CDR1 is SNHLY, CDR2 FYNNEI, per germline. V lost 8 bases to trimming and J lost 5 bases; unmatched junction nucleotides: 5. CDR3 protein: CASGGGQYGYTF. The CDR3 coding sequence is TGTGCCAGCGGAGGGGGCCAATATGGCTACACCTTC.

This clone was seen once. The rearrangement uses TRBV13 and TRBJ2-1, with D possibly being TRBD2 (5 bases). CDR1 and CDR2 from the germline V gene are PRHDT and FYEKMQ (reference sequence). V was trimmed by 1 base and J by 8 bases, leaving 18 bases between them. This CDR3 has 16 amino acids. The CDR3: CASSLVAGMKRDEQFF. CDR3 sequence (DNA): TGTGCCAGCAGCTTAGTCGCTGGTATGAAGAGGGATGAGCAGTTCTTC. Looking up the rest from reference TRBV13 and TRBJ2-1 gives the full variable domain: AAGVIQSPRHLIKEKRETATLKCYPIPRHDTVYWYQQGPGQDPQFLISFYEKMQSDKGSIPDRFSAQQFSDYHSELNMSSLELGDSALYFCASSLVAGMKRDEQFFGPGTRLTVL.